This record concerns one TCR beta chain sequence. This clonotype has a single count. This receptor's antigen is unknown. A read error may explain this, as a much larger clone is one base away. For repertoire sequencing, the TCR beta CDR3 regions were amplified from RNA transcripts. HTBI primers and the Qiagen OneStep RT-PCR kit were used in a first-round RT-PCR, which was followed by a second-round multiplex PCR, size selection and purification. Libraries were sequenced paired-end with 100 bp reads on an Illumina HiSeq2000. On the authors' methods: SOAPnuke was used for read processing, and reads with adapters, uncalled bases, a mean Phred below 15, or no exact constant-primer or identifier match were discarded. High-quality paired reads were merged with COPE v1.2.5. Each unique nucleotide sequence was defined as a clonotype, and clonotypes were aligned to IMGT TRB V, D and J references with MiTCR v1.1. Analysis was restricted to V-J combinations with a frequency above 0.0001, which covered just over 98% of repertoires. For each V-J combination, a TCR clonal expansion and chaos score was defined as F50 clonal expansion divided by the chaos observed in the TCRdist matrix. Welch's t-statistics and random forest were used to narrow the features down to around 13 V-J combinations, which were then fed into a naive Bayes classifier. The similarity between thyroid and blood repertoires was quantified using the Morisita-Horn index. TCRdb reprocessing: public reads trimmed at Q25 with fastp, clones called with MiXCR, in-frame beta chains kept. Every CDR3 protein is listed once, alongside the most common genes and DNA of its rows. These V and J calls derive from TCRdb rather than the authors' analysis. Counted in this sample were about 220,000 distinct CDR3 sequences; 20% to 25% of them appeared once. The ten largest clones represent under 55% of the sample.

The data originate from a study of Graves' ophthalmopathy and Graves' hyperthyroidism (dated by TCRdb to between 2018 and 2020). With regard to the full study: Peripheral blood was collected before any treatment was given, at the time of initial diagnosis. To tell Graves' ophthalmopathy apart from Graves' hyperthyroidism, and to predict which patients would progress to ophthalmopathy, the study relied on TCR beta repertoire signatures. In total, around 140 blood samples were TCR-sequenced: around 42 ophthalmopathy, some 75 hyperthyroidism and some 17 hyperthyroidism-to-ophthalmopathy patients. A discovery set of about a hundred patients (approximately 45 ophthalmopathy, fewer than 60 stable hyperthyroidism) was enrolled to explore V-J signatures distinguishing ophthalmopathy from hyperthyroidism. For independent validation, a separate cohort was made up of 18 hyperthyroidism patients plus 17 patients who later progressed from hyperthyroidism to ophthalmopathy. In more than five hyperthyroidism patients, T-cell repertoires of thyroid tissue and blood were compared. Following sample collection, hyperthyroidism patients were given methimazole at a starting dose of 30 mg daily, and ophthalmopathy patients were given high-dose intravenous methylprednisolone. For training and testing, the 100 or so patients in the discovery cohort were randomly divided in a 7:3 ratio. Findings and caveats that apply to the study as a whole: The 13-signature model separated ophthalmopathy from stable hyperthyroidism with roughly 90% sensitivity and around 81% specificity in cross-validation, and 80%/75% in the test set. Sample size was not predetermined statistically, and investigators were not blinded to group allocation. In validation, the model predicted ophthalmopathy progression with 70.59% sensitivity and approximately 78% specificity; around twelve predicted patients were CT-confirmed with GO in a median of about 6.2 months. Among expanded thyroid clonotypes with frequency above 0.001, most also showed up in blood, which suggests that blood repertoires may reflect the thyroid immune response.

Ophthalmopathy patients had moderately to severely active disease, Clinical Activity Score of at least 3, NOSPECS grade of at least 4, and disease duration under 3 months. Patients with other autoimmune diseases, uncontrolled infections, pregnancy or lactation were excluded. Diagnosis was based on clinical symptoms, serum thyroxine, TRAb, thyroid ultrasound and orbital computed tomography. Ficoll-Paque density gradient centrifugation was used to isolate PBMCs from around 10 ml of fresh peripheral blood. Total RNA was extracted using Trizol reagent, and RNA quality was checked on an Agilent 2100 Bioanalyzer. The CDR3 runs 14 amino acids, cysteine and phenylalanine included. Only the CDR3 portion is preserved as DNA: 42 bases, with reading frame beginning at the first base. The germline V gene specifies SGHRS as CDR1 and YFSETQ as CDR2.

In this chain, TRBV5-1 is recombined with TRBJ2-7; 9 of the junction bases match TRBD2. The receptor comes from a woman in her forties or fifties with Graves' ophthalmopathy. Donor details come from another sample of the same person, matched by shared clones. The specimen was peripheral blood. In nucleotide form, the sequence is TGCGCCGGCAGCTTTAGCGGGAGTAACTACGAGCAGTACTTC. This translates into CAGSFSGSNYEQYF.